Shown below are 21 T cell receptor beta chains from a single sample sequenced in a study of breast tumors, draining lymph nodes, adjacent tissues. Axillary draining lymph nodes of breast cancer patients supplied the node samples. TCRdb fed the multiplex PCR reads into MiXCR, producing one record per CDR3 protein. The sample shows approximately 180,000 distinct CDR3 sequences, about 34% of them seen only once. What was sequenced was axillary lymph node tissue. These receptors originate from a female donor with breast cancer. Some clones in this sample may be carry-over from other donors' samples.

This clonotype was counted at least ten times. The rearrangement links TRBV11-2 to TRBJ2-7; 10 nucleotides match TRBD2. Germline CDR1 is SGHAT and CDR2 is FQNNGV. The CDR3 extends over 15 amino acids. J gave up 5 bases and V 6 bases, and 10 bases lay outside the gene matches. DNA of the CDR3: TGTGCCAGCAGTCTTCCGGGACTAGCGTCCCACGAGCAGTACTTC. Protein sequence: CASSLPGLASHEQYF. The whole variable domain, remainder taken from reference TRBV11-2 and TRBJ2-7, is EAGVAQSPRYKIIEKRQSVAFWCNPISGHATLYWYQQILGQGPKLLIQFQNNGVVDDSQLPKDRFSAERLKGVDSTLKIQPAKLEDSAVYLCASSLPGLASHEQYFGPGTRLTVT.

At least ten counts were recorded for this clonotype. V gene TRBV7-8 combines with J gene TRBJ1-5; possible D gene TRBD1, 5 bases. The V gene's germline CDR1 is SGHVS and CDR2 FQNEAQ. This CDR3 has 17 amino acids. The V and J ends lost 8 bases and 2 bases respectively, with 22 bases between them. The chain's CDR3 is CASAGSGPTPGNQPQHF. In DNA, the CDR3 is TGTGCCAGCGCGGGTTCGGGGCCGACGCCGGGCAATCAGCCCCAGCATTTT.

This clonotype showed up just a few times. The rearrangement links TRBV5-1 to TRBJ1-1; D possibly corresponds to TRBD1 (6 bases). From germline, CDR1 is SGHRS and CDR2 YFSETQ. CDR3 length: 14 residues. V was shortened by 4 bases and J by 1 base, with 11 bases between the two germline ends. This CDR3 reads CASSRVGGNTEAFF. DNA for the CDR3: TGCGCCAGCAGCAGGGTAGGGGGGAACACTGAAGCTTTCTTT.

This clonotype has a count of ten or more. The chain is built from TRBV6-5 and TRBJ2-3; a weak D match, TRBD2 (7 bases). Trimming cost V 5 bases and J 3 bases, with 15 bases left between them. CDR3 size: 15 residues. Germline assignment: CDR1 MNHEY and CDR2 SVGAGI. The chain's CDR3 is CASSHGGGGTDTQYF. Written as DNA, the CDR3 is TGTGCCAGCAGTCACGGGGGCGGGGGTACAGATACGCAGTATTTT.

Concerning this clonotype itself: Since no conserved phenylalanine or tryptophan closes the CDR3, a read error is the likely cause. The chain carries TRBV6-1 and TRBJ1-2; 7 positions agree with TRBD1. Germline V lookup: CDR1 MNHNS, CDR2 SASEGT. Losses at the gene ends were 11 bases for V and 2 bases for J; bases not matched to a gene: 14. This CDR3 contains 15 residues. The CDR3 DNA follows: TGTGCCGGCCAACCCGCCGGGACAGCAAACTATGGCTACACCCTC. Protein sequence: CAGQPAGTANYGYTL.

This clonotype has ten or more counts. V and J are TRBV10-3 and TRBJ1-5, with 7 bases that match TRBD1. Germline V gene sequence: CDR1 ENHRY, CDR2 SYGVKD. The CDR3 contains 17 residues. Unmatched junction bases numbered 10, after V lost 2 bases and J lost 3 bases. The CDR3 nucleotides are TGTGCCATCAGTGAGACAGGGGAGGGACGCGTCAATCAGCCCCAGCATTTT. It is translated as CAISETGEGRVNQPQHF.

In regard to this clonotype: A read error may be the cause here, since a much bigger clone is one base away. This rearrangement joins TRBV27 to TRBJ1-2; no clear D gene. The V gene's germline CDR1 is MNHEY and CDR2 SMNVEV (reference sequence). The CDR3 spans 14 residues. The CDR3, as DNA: TGTGCCGGCAGTTTTGGACCAGCTAACTATGGCTACACCTTC. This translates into CAGSFGPANYGYTF.

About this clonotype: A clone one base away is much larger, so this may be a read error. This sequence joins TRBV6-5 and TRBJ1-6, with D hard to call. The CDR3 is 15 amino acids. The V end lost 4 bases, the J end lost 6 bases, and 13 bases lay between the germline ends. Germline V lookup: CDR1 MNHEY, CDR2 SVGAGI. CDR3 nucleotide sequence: TGTGCCAGCAGTTCCCTCCCGGCAGTTAATTCACCCCTCCACTTT. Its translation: CASSSLPAVNSPLHF.

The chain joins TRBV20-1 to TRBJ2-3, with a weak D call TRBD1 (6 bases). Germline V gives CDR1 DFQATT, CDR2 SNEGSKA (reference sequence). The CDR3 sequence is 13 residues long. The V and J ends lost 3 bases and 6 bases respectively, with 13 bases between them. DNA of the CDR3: TGCAGTGCTAGCAGGGGAATGTCGGATACGCAGTATTTT. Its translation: CSASRGMSDTQYF.

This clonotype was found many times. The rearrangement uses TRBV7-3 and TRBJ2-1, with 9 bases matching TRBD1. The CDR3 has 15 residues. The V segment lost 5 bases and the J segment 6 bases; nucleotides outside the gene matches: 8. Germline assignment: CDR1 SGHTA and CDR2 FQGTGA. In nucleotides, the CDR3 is TGTGCCAGCAGCCGTACAGGGGGCAACATCAATGAGCAGTTCTTC. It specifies CASSRTGGNINEQFF. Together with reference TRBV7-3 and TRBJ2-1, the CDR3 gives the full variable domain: GAGVSQTPSNKVTEKGKYVELRCDPISGHTALYWYRQSLGQGPEFLIYFQGTGAADDSGLPNDRFFAVRPEGSVSTLKIQRTERGDSAVYLCASSRTGGNINEQFFGPGTRLTVL.

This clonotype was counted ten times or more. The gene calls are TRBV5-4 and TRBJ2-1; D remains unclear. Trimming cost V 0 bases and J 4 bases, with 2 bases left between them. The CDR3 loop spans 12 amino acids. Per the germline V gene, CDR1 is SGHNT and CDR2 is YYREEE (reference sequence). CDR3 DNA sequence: TGTGCCAGCAGCTTGGATTACAATGAGCAGTTCTTC. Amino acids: CASSLDYNEQFF.

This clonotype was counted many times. CDR3 nucleotide sequence: TGCGCCAGCGGGGGTCTCGGCACAGATACGCAGTATTTT. Its translation is CASGGLGTDTQYF. The chain combines TRBV10-2 with TRBJ2-3; D is perhaps TRBD1 or TRBD2 (5 bases each). In germline, CDR1 is WSHSY, CDR2 SAAADI. The CDR3 runs to 13 residues. Trimming pared 8 bases from V and 1 base from J, leaving 10 bases between.

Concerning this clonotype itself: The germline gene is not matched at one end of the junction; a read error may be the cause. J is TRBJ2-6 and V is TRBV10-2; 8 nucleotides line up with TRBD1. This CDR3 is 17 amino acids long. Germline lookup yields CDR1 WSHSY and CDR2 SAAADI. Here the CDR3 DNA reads TGCGCCAGCAGCGAACCCGGGACAGGTTCTGGGGCCAACGCCCTGACTTTC. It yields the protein CASSEPGTGSGANALTF.

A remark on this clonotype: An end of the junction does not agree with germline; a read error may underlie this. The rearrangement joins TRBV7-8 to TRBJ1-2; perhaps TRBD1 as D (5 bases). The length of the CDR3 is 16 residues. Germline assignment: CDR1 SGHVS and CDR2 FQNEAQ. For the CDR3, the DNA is TGTGCCAGCTCACCGCTTAGGACAAAGGCGAACTATGGCCACACCTTC. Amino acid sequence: CASSPLRTKANYGHTF. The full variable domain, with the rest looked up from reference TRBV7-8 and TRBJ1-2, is GAGVSQSPRYKVAKRGQDVALRCDPISGHVSLFWYQQALGQGPEFLTYFQNEAQLDKSGLPSDRFFAERPEGSVSTLKIQRTQQEDSAVYLCASSPLRTKANYGHTFGSGTRLTVV.

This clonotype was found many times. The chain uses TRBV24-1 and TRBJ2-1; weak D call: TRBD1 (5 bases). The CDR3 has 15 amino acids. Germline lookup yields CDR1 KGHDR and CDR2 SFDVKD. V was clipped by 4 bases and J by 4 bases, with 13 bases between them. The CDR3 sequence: CATSDPGHPYNEQFF. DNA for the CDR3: TGTGCCACCAGTGACCCTGGACACCCGTACAATGAGCAGTTCTTC.

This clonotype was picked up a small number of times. CDR3 in DNA: TGTGCCAGCAGAATACGGGGGAACTCCTACGAGCAGTACTTC. Translated, it gives CASRIRGNSYEQYF. The rearrangement links TRBV28 to TRBJ2-7, with a tentative D call TRBD2 (6 bases). Germline CDR1 reads MDHEN; CDR2 reads SYDVKM. V was trimmed by 6 bases and J by 0 bases, leaving 12 bases between them. This CDR3 spans 14 amino acids.

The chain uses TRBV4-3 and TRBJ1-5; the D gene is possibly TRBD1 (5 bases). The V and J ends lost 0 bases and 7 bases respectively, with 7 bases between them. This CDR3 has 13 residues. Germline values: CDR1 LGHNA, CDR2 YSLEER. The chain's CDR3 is CASSQEEGQPQHF. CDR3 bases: TGCGCCAGCAGCCAAGAGGAGGGGCAGCCCCAGCATTTT.

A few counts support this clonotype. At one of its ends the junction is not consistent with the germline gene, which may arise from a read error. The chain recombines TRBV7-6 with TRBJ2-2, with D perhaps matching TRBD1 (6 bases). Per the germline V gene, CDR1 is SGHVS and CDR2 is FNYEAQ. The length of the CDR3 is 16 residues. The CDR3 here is CASSLRQGNGAGELPF. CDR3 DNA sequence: TGTGCCAGCAGCCTCAGGCAGGGGAATGGGGCCGGGGAGCTGCCTTTT.

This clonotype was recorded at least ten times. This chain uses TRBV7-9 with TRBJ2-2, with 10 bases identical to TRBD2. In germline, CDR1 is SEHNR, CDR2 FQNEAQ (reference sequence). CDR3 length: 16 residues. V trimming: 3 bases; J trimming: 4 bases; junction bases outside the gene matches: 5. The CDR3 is CASSFSLAGSTGELFF. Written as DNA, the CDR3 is TGTGCCAGCAGCTTTTCACTAGCGGGATCCACCGGGGAGCTGTTTTTT. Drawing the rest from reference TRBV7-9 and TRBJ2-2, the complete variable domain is DTGVSQNPRHKITKRGQNVTFRCDPISEHNRLYWYRQTLGQGPEFLTYFQNEAQLEKSRLLSDRFSAERPKGSFSTLEIQRTEQGDSAMYLCASSFSLAGSTGELFFGEGSRLTVL.

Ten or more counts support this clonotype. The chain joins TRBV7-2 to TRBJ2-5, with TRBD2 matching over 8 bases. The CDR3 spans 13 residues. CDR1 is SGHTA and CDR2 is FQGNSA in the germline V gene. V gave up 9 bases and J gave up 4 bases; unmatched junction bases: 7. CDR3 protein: CASKGLVGETQYF. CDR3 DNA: TGTGCCAGTAAGGGACTAGTCGGAGAGACCCAGTACTTC.

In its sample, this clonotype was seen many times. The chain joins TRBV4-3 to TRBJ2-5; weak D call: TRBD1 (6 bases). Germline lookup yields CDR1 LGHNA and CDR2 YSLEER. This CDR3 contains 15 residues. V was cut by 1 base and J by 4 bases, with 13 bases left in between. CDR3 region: CASSQGAGALETQYF. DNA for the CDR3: TGCGCCAGCAGCCAAGGGGCAGGGGCGTTAGAGACCCAGTACTTC.